A selection of T cell receptor beta chains follows, all from one sample in a study of HIV-infected patients and healthy controls. TCRdb re-called the 5' RACE reads with MiXCR, one entry per CDR3 protein. The sample lists about 10,000 distinct CDR3 sequences, roughly 8% occurring once. Sequenced material: blood. Receptors were obtained from an adult in good health. Each CDR3 is given with its conserved first and last residue. The D gene is left open where the match is weak. Size is stated for part of the rows, as once, few or many counts, or as a class when the clone is expanded.

J gene,CDR3 length,clone size,V gene,D gene,CDR3 protein,CDR3 DNA
TRBJ1-1,14,many,TRBV4-1,TRBD1,CASSRGQGDTEAFF,TGCGCCAGCAGCCGAGGACAGGGGGACACTGAAGCTTTCTTT
TRBJ2-7,14,medium-sized,TRBV5-6,.,CASSLEWQPSEQYF,TGTGCCAGCAGCTTGGAGTGGCAGCCCTCCGAGCAGTACTTC
TRBJ1-6,14,many,TRBV5-1,TRBD1,CASSRDSENSPLHF,TGCGCCAGCAGTCGGGACAGCGAGAATTCACCCCTCCACTTT
TRBJ1-1,15,medium-sized,TRBV20-1,.,CSARGGARMNTEAFF,TGCAGTGCTAGAGGTGGGGCGAGGATGAACACTGAAGCTTTCTTT
TRBJ2-1,14,few,TRBV12-3/TRBV12-4,TRBD2,CASTSGGSSGEQFF,TGTGCCAGCACCAGCGGGGGGTCTTCCGGTGAGCAGTTCTTC
TRBJ1-2,13,many,TRBV3-1,.,CASGGGSRNGYTF,TGTGCCAGCGGGGGAGGTTCCAGAAACGGCTACACCTTC
TRBJ2-1,17,.,TRBV15,TRBD1,CATSTIRTGSFYNEQFF,TGTGCCACCAGCACCATAAGGACAGGGTCGTTCTACAATGAGCAGTTCTTC
TRBJ1-1,14,medium-sized,TRBV7-9,.,CASSPDRYGTEAFF,TGTGCCAGCAGCCCGGACAGATATGGCACTGAAGCTTTCTTT
TRBJ1-2,13,medium-sized,TRBV6-5,.,CASSYLDSYGYTF,TGTGCCAGCAGTTACTTAGATAGCTATGGCTACACCTTC
TRBJ2-5,17,.,TRBV27,.,CASSSLARGLYQETQYF,TGTGCCAGCAGTTCCCTTGCTAGAGGGTTGTACCAAGAGACCCAGTACTTC
TRBJ1-1,12,medium-sized,TRBV7-9,.,CASSSAVTEAFF,TGTGCCAGCAGCTCGGCGGTGACTGAAGCTTTCTTT
TRBJ1-3,15,many,TRBV20-1,.,CSARDMGPAGNTIYF,TGCAGTGCTAGAGATATGGGCCCCGCGGGAAACACCATATATTTT
TRBJ1-5,14,many,TRBV2,TRBD1,CASSASGGHQPQHF,TGTGCCAGCAGTGCGTCAGGGGGTCATCAGCCCCAGCATTTT
TRBJ1-1,14,.,TRBV7-9,TRBD1,CASSWGQMNTEAFF,TGTGCCAGCAGTTGGGGACAGATGAACACTGAAGCTTTCTTT
TRBJ2-5,13,medium-sized,TRBV24-1,.,CATSDRYQETQYF,TGTGCCACCAGTGACCGGTACCAAGAGACCCAGTACTTC
TRBJ2-1,13,many,TRBV29-1,TRBD2,CSNSGGKYNEQFF,TGCAGCAATAGCGGGGGGAAATACAATGAGCAGTTCTTC
TRBJ1-6,15,medium-sized,TRBV7-9,.,CASSLARVASSPLHF,TGTGCCAGCAGCTTAGCGAGAGTGGCGAGTTCACCCCTCCACTTT
TRBJ2-7,15,few,TRBV4-1,.,CASSQEGGGIGEQYF,TGCGCCAGCAGCCAAGAGGGCGGGGGCATAGGGGAGCAGTACTTC
TRBJ1-4,12,many,TRBV30,.,CAWSERPGKLFF,TGTGCCTGGAGTGAGAGACCGGGAAAACTGTTTTTT
TRBJ2-7,16,medium-sized,TRBV3-1,TRBD1,CASSQGRDRGGYEQYF,TGTGCCAGCAGCCAAGGTCGGGACAGGGGAGGATACGAGCAGTACTTC
TRBJ2-3,15,many,TRBV18,TRBD2,CASLTGLAVTDTQYF,TGTGCCAGCTTAACAGGACTAGCGGTCACAGATACGCAGTATTTT
TRBJ2-7,11,.,TRBV20-1,.,CSASEGYEQYF,TGCAGTGCTAGTGAGGGGTACGAGCAGTACTTC
TRBJ2-2,13,many,TRBV29-1,.,CSVDRGRTGELFF,TGCAGCGTTGACAGGGGCAGGACCGGGGAGCTGTTTTTT
TRBJ1-1,13,many,TRBV25-1,TRBD1,CASSLLGTAEAFF,TGTGCCAGCAGCCTACTCGGGACAGCTGAAGCTTTCTTT
TRBJ2-3,14,.,TRBV2,.,CASSEGQNRDTQYF,TGTGCCAGCAGTGAAGGACAGAACCGAGATACGCAGTATTTT
TRBJ1-4,12,medium-sized,TRBV2,.,CASSYTDEKLFF,TGTGCCAGCAGCTACACCGATGAAAAACTGTTTTTT
TRBJ1-5,15,.,TRBV5-1,TRBD1,CASSLGDRSNQPQHF,TGCGCCAGCAGCTTAGGGGACAGAAGCAATCAGCCCCAGCATTTT
TRBJ1-1,14,few,TRBV5-1,.,CASSRQEVDTEAFF,TGCGCCAGCAGCAGACAGGAAGTAGACACTGAAGCTTTCTTT
TRBJ2-3,14,.,TRBV5-4,TRBD1,CASSLGTVTDTQYF,TGTGCCAGCAGCTTAGGGACAGTCACAGATACGCAGTATTTT
TRBJ1-1,15,medium-sized,TRBV7-9,.,CASSLDAGRATEAFF,TGTGCCAGCAGCTTAGATGCTGGGCGGGCCACTGAAGCTTTCTTT
TRBJ1-5,15,many,TRBV27,.,CASSLAGQRNQPQHF,TGTGCCAGCAGTTTAGCGGGGCAGCGTAATCAGCCCCAGCATTTT
TRBJ2-3,12,many,TRBV5-1,TRBD2,CASRLAADTQYF,TGCGCCAGCAGACTAGCGGCAGATACGCAGTATTTT
TRBJ2-7,15,many,TRBV20-1,.,CSAGDRDSYSYEQYF,TGCAGTGCGGGGGACCGGGACTCGTATTCCTACGAGCAGTACTTC
TRBJ1-5,13,many,TRBV20-1,.,CSARGDGNQPQHF,TGCAGTGCTAGGGGGGACGGCAATCAGCCCCAGCATTTT
TRBJ1-5,15,medium-sized,TRBV5-1,.,CASSLDGTPNQPQHF,TGCGCCAGCAGCTTGGATGGGACGCCCAATCAGCCCCAGCATTTT
TRBJ2-3,14,medium-sized,TRBV6-2/TRBV6-3,.,CASSYSDSTDTQYF,TGTGCCAGCAGTTACTCCGACAGCACAGATACGCAGTATTTT
TRBJ1-1,13,medium-sized,TRBV6-5,.,CASSYLLNTEAFF,TGTGCCAGCAGTTACTTGTTGAACACTGAAGCTTTCTTT
TRBJ1-6,16,.,TRBV7-2,.,CANRTAHSSYNSPLHF,TGTGCCAACAGAACAGCTCACAGCTCCTATAATTCACCCCTCCACTTT
TRBJ1-2,18,.,TRBV29-1,.,CSVESLPGNRDRNYGYTF,TGCAGCGTTGAGAGCCTCCCGGGCAACCGGGACCGAAACTATGGCTACACCTTC
TRBJ1-4,13,few,TRBV29-1,TRBD1,CSVWDSSNEKLFF,TGCAGCGTCTGGGACAGCTCAAATGAAAAACTGTTTTTT
TRBJ1-1,12,medium-sized,TRBV29-1,.,CSLGRMNTEAFF,TGCAGCCTGGGACGGATGAACACTGAAGCTTTCTTT
TRBJ2-2,14,.,TRBV5-1,.,CASSLGGSTGELFF,TGCGCCAGCAGCTTAGGTGGTTCCACCGGGGAGCTGTTTTTT
TRBJ1-4,15,few,TRBV12-3/TRBV12-4,.,CASSLQGSRNEKLFF,TGTGCCAGCAGCCTACAGGGAAGTAGGAATGAAAAACTGTTTTTT
TRBJ2-5,13,many,TRBV7-2,.,CASGRAPQETQYF,TGTGCCAGCGGACGGGCTCCCCAAGAGACCCAGTACTTC
TRBJ2-3,16,.,TRBV5-1,.,CASSLEVGQPTDTQYF,TGCGCCAGCAGCTTGGAGGTCGGACAGCCCACAGATACGCAGTATTTT
TRBJ2-5,15,few,TRBV7-9,TRBD2,CASGLAGGFEETQYF,TGTGCCTCCGGACTAGCGGGGGGGTTTGAAGAGACCCAGTACTTC
TRBJ2-7,18,.,TRBV6-2/TRBV6-3,TRBD1,CASSYVQTWDRASYEQYF,TGTGCCAGCAGTTACGTACAAACGTGGGACAGGGCCTCCTACGAGCAGTACTTC
TRBJ1-4,13,medium-sized,TRBV3-1,.,CASRPGVNEKLFF,TGTGCCAGCAGACCCGGGGTTAATGAAAAACTGTTTTTT
TRBJ2-2,17,few,TRBV5-1,.,CASSLFARPTYTGELFF,TGCGCCAGCAGCTTGTTTGCCCGGCCCACATACACCGGGGAGCTGTTTTTT
TRBJ2-5,17,medium-sized,TRBV5-1,.,CASSLAPTGNLGETQYF,TGCGCCAGCAGCCTAGCCCCCACAGGGAACCTGGGGGAGACCCAGTACTTC
TRBJ2-2,16,.,TRBV11-2,.,CASSLVQGRTTGELFF,TGTGCCAGCAGCTTAGTACAGGGGAGGACCACCGGGGAGCTGTTTTTT